These 18 T cell receptor beta chains originate from one sample sequenced in a study of blood T cell repertoires in COVID-19. Measured with immunoSEQ multiplex PCR; TCRdb has only the in-frame clones, and not every one. The sample yields approximately 160,000 clones, 83% seen once. The sequencing input was PBMCs or T cells enriched from blood (not recorded which). The receptors were sampled from a woman between 45 and 60 years old in a cohort exposed to, infected with or recovered from COVID-19 (not recorded which).

This chain connects TRBV7-3 to TRBJ1-1; no firm D call. This CDR3 contains 13 residues. V was shortened by 5 bases and J by 1 base, with 8 bases between the two germline ends. The germline V gene has CDR1 SGHTA and CDR2 FQGTGA. The CDR3 loop is CASSLAGNTEAFF. CDR3 bases: TGTGCCAGCAGCCTTGCGGGGAACACTGAAGCTTTCTTT.

The chain carries TRBV7-8 and TRBJ1-1; 7 bases fit TRBD1. Germline V CDR1 and CDR2: SGHVS, FQNEAQ. The CDR3 has 14 residues. Unmatched junction bases numbered 9, after V lost 4 bases and J lost 7 bases. CDR3 region: CASSSLTGVGEAFF. The CDR3 DNA reads TGTGCCAGCAGCTCCCTCACAGGGGTGGGTGAAGCTTTCTTT.

CDR3 DNA: TGTGCCAGCAGGGACGACCAAAAAGGGGGTGAGCAGTTCTTC. Translating it yields CASRDDQKGGEQFF. The V gene is TRBV28, the J gene TRBJ2-1, with D maybe TRBD1 (6 bases). Germline V CDR1 and CDR2: MDHEN, SYDVKM. The V gene lost 6 bases and the J gene lost 9 bases, with 18 bases spanning the gap. The CDR3 extends over 14 amino acids.

This clone was recorded a few times. The chain has TRBV5-6 and TRBJ2-1; D is perhaps TRBD2 (6 bases). The CDR3 has 16 amino acids. The germline CDR1 and CDR2 sequences are SGHDT and YYEEEE. Trimming pared 4 bases from V and 3 bases from J, leaving 17 bases between. CDR3 in DNA: TGTGCCAGCAGCATCCGTAGACTAGGTTTCTACAATGAGCAGTTCTTC. Its translation is CASSIRRLGFYNEQFF.

The rearrangement joins TRBV30 to TRBJ2-3; a possible D gene is TRBD2 (6 bases). In germline, CDR1 is GTSNPN, CDR2 SVGIG (reference sequence). Deletions cut 5 bases from V and 6 bases from J, with 15 bases between. There are 13 residues in the CDR3. The chain's CDR3 is CAWGGTSQDTQYF. The CDR3 DNA reads as TGTGCCTGGGGCGGGACTTCACAGGATACGCAGTATTTT.

CDR3 protein: CASTQGGLQPQHF. CDR3 coding DNA: TGTGCCAGCACTCAAGGGGGCCTTCAGCCCCAGCATTTT. The chain joins TRBV12-3 or TRBV12-4 to TRBJ1-5; 7 bases fit TRBD1. The CDR3 covers 13 residues. V was clipped by 7 bases and J by 6 bases; unmatched bases: 6.

This chain connects TRBV6-5 to TRBJ2-7; TRBD1 aligns across 8 bases. J was trimmed by 1 base and V by 7 bases; bases with no gene match: 6. Germline V gene lookup returns CDR1 MNHEY and CDR2 SVGAGI. There are 14 residues in the CDR3. Here the CDR3 reads CASKRTGISYEQYF. The CDR3 DNA sequence: TGTGCCAGCAAGAGGACAGGGATTTCCTACGAGCAGTACTTC.

The chain employs TRBV29-1 and TRBJ1-2; 9 bases are a match to TRBD1. The V gene's germline CDR1 is SQVTM and CDR2 ANQGSEA. Trimming removed 6 bases from V and 7 bases from J; junction bases left unmatched: 3. The CDR3 length is 11 residues. CDR3 protein: CSVGQGTGYTF. In DNA form, the CDR3 reads TGCAGCGTCGGACAGGGGACTGGCTACACCTTC.

In this sample, this clone turned up a few times. The V gene is TRBV9, the J gene TRBJ2-2; D perhaps matches TRBD2 (5 bases). Germline assignment: CDR1 SGDLS and CDR2 YYNGEE. Trimming removed 0 bases from V and 7 bases from J, with 22 bases in between. The CDR3 runs 18 residues. The CDR3 sequence: CASSVEVGILGELGELFF. CDR3 bases: TGTGCCAGCAGCGTAGAAGTCGGGATACTAGGAGAGCTCGGGGAGCTGTTTTTT.

The V call is TRBV2, the J call TRBJ2-7, with 12 nucleotides matching TRBD1. V lost 4 bases, J lost 7 bases, and 11 bases stayed unmatched. Per the germline V gene, CDR1 is SNHLY and CDR2 is FYNNEI. The CDR3 spans 16 residues. The DNA for the CDR3 is TGTGCCAGCAGTGTAGCTGGGACAGGGGGCTCGGGGGAGCAGTACTTC. This translates into CASSVAGTGGSGEQYF.

This rearrangement joins TRBV5-1 to TRBJ1-6; tentatively, D is TRBD1 (5 bases). V was clipped by 0 bases and J by 7 bases, with 8 bases between them. Per the germline V gene, CDR1 is SGHRS and CDR2 is YFSETQ. The CDR3 contains 14 residues. CDR3 region: CASSLGQSNSPLHF. The CDR3 DNA follows: TGCGCCAGCAGCTTGGGACAGTCAAATTCACCCCTCCACTTT. Drawing the rest from reference TRBV5-1 and TRBJ1-6, the complete variable domain is KAGVTQTPRYLIKTRGQQVTLSCSPISGHRSVSWYQQTPGQGLQFLFEYFSETQRNKGNFPGRFSGRQFSNSRSEMNVSTLELGDSALYLCASSLGQSNSPLHFGNGTRLTVT.

The J gene is TRBJ2-1, the V gene TRBV7-3; no clear D. CDR1 is SGHTA, CDR2 FQGTGA, per germline. The CDR3 covers 14 residues. V lost 0 bases, J lost 7 bases, and 10 bases lay in between. Here the CDR3 reads CASSLTPSSNEQFF. In nucleotides, the CDR3 is TGTGCCAGCAGCTTAACTCCTTCCAGTAATGAGCAGTTCTTC.

V is TRBV1 and J is TRBJ1-2; TRBD1, the table's D call, lacks a check against the DNA. TRBV1 constitutes a pseudogene. The CDR3 contains 16 residues. DNA for the CDR3: TGCACCAGCAGCCAAGAGGACAGGGGGCGCGACTATGGCTACACCTTC. The encoded protein is CTSSQEDRGRDYGYTF.

The chain joins TRBV7-9 to TRBJ1-2; TRBD1 matches at 7 bases. Germline V gives CDR1 SEHNR, CDR2 FQNEAQ (reference sequence). The CDR3 is 16 amino acids. The V segment lost 4 bases and the J segment 4 bases; nucleotides outside the gene matches: 12. The CDR3 reads CASSYFLDRLPYGYTF. Written as DNA, the CDR3 is TGTGCCAGCAGCTACTTTTTGGACAGGCTGCCCTATGGCTACACCTTC.

There are a few counts of this clone. This rearrangement joins TRBV6-5 to TRBJ2-7; 7 positions match TRBD1. V shed 8 bases and J 4 bases; nucleotides not matched to a gene: 14. This CDR3 has 15 amino acids. Germline assignment: CDR1 MNHEY and CDR2 SVGAGI. For the CDR3, the DNA is TGTGCCAGCGGGAGCCCGAGGGGGCTAGGGTACGAGCAGTACTTC. Residues: CASGSPRGLGYEQYF.

V and J are TRBV27 and TRBJ1-6; weak D call: TRBD1 (5 bases). The germline gives CDR1 MNHEY, CDR2 SMNVEV (reference sequence). The CDR3 loop spans 14 amino acids. The V end lost 2 bases, the J end lost 10 bases, and 12 bases lay between the germline ends. This CDR3 is CASSLGGTGSPLHF. CDR3 sequence (DNA): TGTGCCAGCAGTTTAGGGGGGACGGGGTCACCCCTCCACTTT.

This chain connects TRBV27 to TRBJ2-1; TRBD1 might be the D (6 bases). Trimming shortened V by 5 bases and J by 8 bases, and 13 bases separated the two germline ends. The CDR3 runs to 13 residues. The V gene's germline CDR1 is MNHEY and CDR2 SMNVEV (reference sequence). The CDR3 DNA follows: TGTGCCAGCAGTGCTAACAGGGATGATGAGCAGTTCTTC. Encoded protein: CASSANRDDEQFF.

The gene calls are TRBV29-1 and TRBJ1-2; D gene uncertain. Germline V gives CDR1 SQVTM, CDR2 ANQGSEA. The CDR3 totals 10 residues. Between the trimmed V and J ends, which lost 3 bases and 7 bases, there was a span of 6 bases. The CDR3 region is CSVDSVGYTF. The CDR3 coding sequence is TGCAGCGTTGACTCGGTTGGCTACACCTTC.